This entry lists 26 T cell receptor beta chains sequenced from one sample in a study of blood T cells in healthy people across ages. Then a second PCR, running about 6 to 11 cycles, was carried out with a sample-barcoded 5' primer and a J-beta primer mix. One entry per CDR3 protein, called by TCRdb with MiXCR from the 5' RACE reads. The sample holds over 500,000 distinct CDR3 sequences; over 40% are singletons and the top ten take approximately 13%. What was sequenced was blood. The receptors shown here come from a woman of 80 years or more in good health.

As regards this clonotype: Germline is not matched at one junction end, which may reflect a read error. The CDR3 coding sequence is TGTGGCAGGGCTGAACTAGCCAAAAACATTCAGTACTTC. Amino acid sequence: CGRAELAKNIQYF. The chain employs TRBV20-1 and TRBJ2-4; tentatively, D is TRBD1 (5 bases). The CDR3 is made up of 13 amino acids. CDR1 and CDR2 from the germline V gene are DFQATT and SNEGSKA (reference sequence).

The rearrangement joins TRBV6-6 to TRBJ2-5; D ambiguous. The CDR3 totals 14 residues. Germline lookup yields CDR1 MNHNY and CDR2 SVGAGI (reference sequence). The germline V and J ends were trimmed by 2 bases and 1 base, with 8 bases remaining between them. For the CDR3, the DNA is TGTGCCAGCAGTTACGGACCCGCCCAAGAGACCCAGTACTTC. It specifies CASSYGPAQETQYF.

Remarks on this clonotype: A much bigger clone sits one base away, suggesting this may be a read error. The V gene is TRBV3-1, the J gene TRBJ2-1; D is unclear. The length of the CDR3 is 14 residues. The germline V gene encodes CDR1 LGHDT and CDR2 YNNKEL (reference sequence). V was cut by 0 bases and J by 15 bases, with 18 bases left in between. In DNA, the CDR3 is TGTGCCAGCAGCCAAGACCCGGTGGGCTCTGCCTGGTTCTTC. Its translation is CASSQDPVGSAWFF.

This chain joins TRBV29-1 and TRBJ2-5, with 7 positions matching TRBD2. Germline V lookup: CDR1 SQVTM, CDR2 ANQGSEA. With V trimmed by 7 bases and J by 11 bases, 19 bases remained unmatched. This CDR3 spans 14 amino acids. The CDR3 loop is CSGQASGKGNEQYF. The CDR3 DNA reads as TGCAGCGGCCAGGCTAGCGGAAAAGGGAATGAACAGTACTTC.

The chain couples TRBV29-1 to TRBJ1-2; 9 nucleotides agree with TRBD1. This CDR3 has 11 amino acids. The V gene end was trimmed by 6 bases and the J gene end by 8 bases; junction bases not matched to a gene: 4. In germline, CDR1 is SQVTM, CDR2 ANQGSEA. CDR3 nucleotides: TGCAGCGTCGGGACAGGGACGGGCTACACCTTC. Translated, it gives CSVGTGTGYTF.

The genes are TRBV30 and TRBJ1-1; 7 bases are shared with TRBD1. V shed 1 base, J shed 0 bases, and the junction held 2 bases outside the gene matches. The CDR3 runs to 14 residues. The germline V gene encodes CDR1 GTSNPN and CDR2 SVGIG (reference sequence). CDR3 sequence: CAWSEDRVNTEAFF. CDR3 in DNA: TGTGCCTGGAGTGAAGACAGGGTGAACACTGAAGCTTTCTTT. Full variable domain (remainder filled in from reference TRBV30 and TRBJ1-1): SQTIHQWPATLVQPVGSPLSLECTVEGTSNPNLYWYRQAAGRGLQLLFYSVGIGQISSEVPQNLSASRPQDRQFILSSKKLLLSDSGFYLCAWSEDRVNTEAFFGQGTRLTVV.

The genes are TRBV7-9 and TRBJ1-2, with D possibly being TRBD1 (6 bases). The V end lost 2 bases, the J end lost 3 bases, and 7 bases lay between the germline ends. Per germline, CDR1 SEHNR and CDR2 FQNEAQ (reference sequence). The CDR3 runs to 13 residues. The DNA of the CDR3 is TGTGCCAGCAGCTTACAGGGGTACTATGGCTACACCTTC. Protein: CASSLQGYYGYTF.

This clonotype has just one count. At one end the junction does not follow the germline gene, possibly because of a read error. The J gene is TRBJ1-5, the V gene TRBV2; 9 bases agree with TRBD1. Germline lookup yields CDR1 SNHLY and CDR2 FYNNEI. There are 14 residues in the CDR3. DNA of the CDR3: TGTGCCAGCGGTGAAATGGACAGGGGTCAGCCCCAGCATTTT. It specifies CASGEMDRGQPQHF. Drawing the rest from reference TRBV2 and TRBJ1-5, the complete variable domain is EPEVTQTPSHQVTQMGQEVILRCVPISNHLYFYWYRQILGQKVEFLVSFYNNEISEKSEIFDDQFSVERPDGSNFTLKIRSTKLEDSAMYFCASGEMDRGQPQHFGDGTRLSIL.

Points on this clonotype: This clone may be a read error of a much larger clone one base away. This sequence joins TRBV12-3 or TRBV12-4 and TRBJ2-1; TRBD2 might be the D (6 bases). The CDR3 extends over 14 amino acids. Trimming shortened V by 3 bases and J by 14 bases, and 20 bases separated the two germline ends. CDR3 amino acids: CASSFAPGVGSEFF. CDR3 coding DNA: TGTGCCAGCAGTTTTGCCCCGGGAGTAGGATCTGAGTTCTTC.

This clonotype was seen many times. V gene TRBV24-1 combines with J gene TRBJ2-7; possible D gene TRBD2, 5 bases. The CDR3 totals 13 residues. Germline assignment: CDR1 KGHDR and CDR2 SFDVKD. V lost 8 bases, J lost 0 bases, and 10 bases lay in between. CDR3 sequence: CATKRESSYEQYF. The CDR3 DNA reads TGTGCCACCAAAAGGGAGTCCTCCTACGAGCAGTACTTC.

This chain links TRBV7-2 with TRBJ2-7, with D hard to call. Deletions cut 4 bases from V and 6 bases from J, with 10 bases between. CDR3 length: 12 amino acids. Per the germline V gene, CDR1 is SGHTA and CDR2 is FQGNSA. The CDR3 DNA is TGTGCCAGCAGCTCCCACATGGGCGAGCAGTACTTC. Translated: CASSSHMGEQYF.

This clonotype was seen at least ten times. V gene TRBV15 combines with J gene TRBJ2-1; perhaps TRBD2 as D (5 bases). The CDR3 is 16 amino acids. CDR1 and CDR2 from the germline V gene are LNHNV and YYDKDF (reference sequence). V gave up 0 bases and J gave up 0 bases, with 9 bases separating them. The CDR3 reads CATSRDRGSSYNEQFF. CDR3 bases: TGTGCCACCAGCAGAGATCGGGGTAGCTCCTACAATGAGCAGTTCTTC.

The sample holds many counts of this clonotype. This rearrangement joins TRBV5-1 to TRBJ1-2; D unresolved. The germline V gene encodes CDR1 SGHRS and CDR2 YFSETQ. The ends were cut back, 0 bases at V and 8 bases at J, with 8 bases in the middle. This CDR3 spans 12 amino acids. The CDR3 region has the DNA TGCGCCAGCAGCTTGGAGTTGGGAGGCTACACCTTC. Translating gives CASSLELGGYTF. The whole variable domain, filled in from reference TRBV5-1 and TRBJ1-2, reads KAGVTQTPRYLIKTRGQQVTLSCSPISGHRSVSWYQQTPGQGLQFLFEYFSETQRNKGNFPGRFSGRQFSNSRSEMNVSTLELGDSALYLCASSLELGGYTFGSGTRLTVV.

CDR3 in amino acids: CASSMGANTGELFF. CDR3 sequence (DNA): TGCGCCAGCAGCATGGGAGCGAACACCGGGGAGCTGTTTTTT. This rearrangement joins TRBV5-1 to TRBJ2-2; tentatively, D is TRBD2 (5 bases). Germline V CDR1 and CDR2: SGHRS, YFSETQ. CDR3 size: 14 residues. The V end lost 4 bases, the J end lost 0 bases, and 7 bases lay between the germline ends.

V usage is TRBV7-2 and J usage is TRBJ2-1, with a weak D call TRBD2 (5 bases). Germline V gene data show CDR1 as SGHTA and CDR2 as FQGNSA. Deletions cut 1 base from V and 8 bases from J, with 15 bases between. CDR3 length: 15 residues. CDR3 DNA: TGTGCCAGCAGCTTAGGATTAGCGACGGGCGATGAGCAGTTCTTC. Translated, it gives CASSLGLATGDEQFF.

For this clonotype: Given a much more abundant clone one base away, this may be a read error. The chain is built from TRBV7-9 and TRBJ2-2; no clear D gene. Germline V gives CDR1 SEHNR, CDR2 FQNEAQ (reference sequence). The CDR3 has 15 amino acids. V was cut by 4 bases and J by 0 bases, with 9 bases left in between. CDR3 sequence reads: CASSCGLPNTGELFF. For the CDR3, the DNA is TGTGCCAGCAGCTGTGGTCTACCGAACACCGGGGAGCTGTTTTTT.

This clonotype was recorded a few times. This chain connects TRBV19 to TRBJ1-1, with a tentative D call TRBD1 (5 bases). The length of the CDR3 is 15 residues. Trimming left V 5 bases short and J 4 bases short, with 17 bases between. The germline CDR1 and CDR2 sequences are LNHDA and SQIVND (reference sequence). The CDR3 sequence is CASSSHQGRLTEAFF. CDR3 DNA: TGTGCCAGTAGTTCACATCAGGGACGGCTCACTGAAGCTTTCTTT.

In its sample, this clonotype was seen a few times. This chain uses TRBV30 with TRBJ2-7; TRBD1 matches at 10 bases. Germline CDR1 reads GTSNPN; CDR2 reads SVGIG (reference sequence). This CDR3 contains 14 residues. V shed 1 base, J shed 5 bases, and the junction held 5 bases outside the gene matches. The CDR3 DNA is TGTGCCTGGAGTGGGGACAGGGGCCCCAACGAGCAGTACTTC. Translating it yields CAWSGDRGPNEQYF.

The chain carries TRBV21-1 and TRBJ2-7; TRBD2 is taken as the D call from the table, unchecked against the DNA. TRBV21-1 is tagged as a pseudogene. This CDR3 has 15 amino acids. As DNA, the CDR3 is TGTGCCAGCAGCAAAAGACGAGCGGCACGTTACGAGCAGTACTTC. It yields the protein CASSKRRAARYEQYF.

The genes are TRBV12-3 or TRBV12-4 and TRBJ2-3, with D uncertain. There are 16 residues in the CDR3. V was trimmed by 6 bases and J by 2 bases, leaving 18 bases between them. In nucleotides, the CDR3 is TGTGCCAGCAGCCCCCTTGGCGCGCTATCCACAGATACGCAGTATTTT. Translated: CASSPLGALSTDTQYF.

This clonotype came up a few times. The chain employs TRBV29-1 and TRBJ2-2, with 9 bases lining up with TRBD1. This CDR3 contains 15 residues. After removal of 4 bases from V and 3 bases from J, the junction contained 6 bases not matched to a gene. The germline gives CDR1 SQVTM, CDR2 ANQGSEA. Here the CDR3 reads CSVGRQGGHTGELFF. In DNA form, the CDR3 reads TGCAGCGTTGGGAGACAGGGGGGTCACACCGGGGAGCTGTTTTTT.

The chain links TRBV2 to TRBJ2-5, with TRBD2 as a possible D gene (5 bases). V was trimmed by 6 bases and J by 2 bases, leaving 13 bases between them. The CDR3 runs to 14 residues. Germline lookup yields CDR1 SNHLY and CDR2 FYNNEI. The CDR3 DNA is TGTGCCAGCAGCCCCAGACTACAACAAGAGACCCAGTACTTC. The encoded protein is CASSPRLQQETQYF.

This clonotype occurred many times. Compared with germline, one end of the junction differs, possibly owing to a read error. The chain joins TRBV18 to TRBJ2-1; possible D gene TRBD1, 5 bases. The CDR3 has 13 amino acids. Germline-derived CDR1 and CDR2 are KGHSH and LQKENI. The CDR3 reads CASSPQGYNEQFF. In DNA form, the CDR3 reads TGCGCCAGCAGCCCGCAGGGCTACAATGAGCAGTTCTTC.

This sequence joins TRBV2 and TRBJ2-7, with 10 nucleotides matching TRBD1. This CDR3 has 16 residues. CDR1 is SNHLY, CDR2 FYNNEI, per germline. J gave up 3 bases and V 6 bases, and 11 bases lay outside the gene matches. CDR3 amino acids: CASSPKTGGGYYEQYF. The CDR3 bases are TGTGCCAGCAGCCCAAAGACAGGGGGCGGGTACTACGAGCAGTACTTC.

V usage is TRBV15 and J usage is TRBJ2-5; D is uncertain. Germline V gene data show CDR1 as LNHNV and CDR2 as YYDKDF (reference sequence). The CDR3 consists of 16 residues. V was pared by 0 bases and J by 3 bases, with 14 bases between. The CDR3 sequence: CATSRDFTVREETQYF. The CDR3 DNA is TGTGCCACCAGCAGAGATTTCACAGTGCGAGAAGAGACCCAGTACTTC.

The chain carries TRBV11-2 and TRBJ2-5, with TRBD2 identical over 14 bases. This CDR3 contains 17 residues. Germline V gene data show CDR1 as SGHAT and CDR2 as FQNNGV. After removal of 1 base from V and 4 bases from J, the junction contained 5 bases not matched to a gene. CDR3 nucleotides: TGTGCCAGCAGCTTAGGGGGACTAGCGGGGGCTGGAGAGACCCAGTACTTC. Its protein is CASSLGGLAGAGETQYF. Variable domain in full (rest from reference TRBV11-2 and TRBJ2-5): EAGVAQSPRYKIIEKRQSVAFWCNPISGHATLYWYQQILGQGPKLLIQFQNNGVVDDSQLPKDRFSAERLKGVDSTLKIQPAKLEDSAVYLCASSLGGLAGAGETQYFGPGTRLLVL.